What follows describes a single T cell receptor (beta chain). Its antigen remains unidentified. Base qualities are missing; no much larger clone stands one base away. The CDR3 numbers 15 residues from cysteine through phenylalanine. The CDR3 DNA has 45 bases and is translated from base 1. V loses 1 base of germline sequence and J loses 3 bases, and the interval between the two ends is 9 bases. CDR1 and CDR2 are read off the germline V gene as SGHVS and FNYEAQ. This entry comes from a study of radiation and T cells in renal cell carcinoma (TCRdb year 2020). Context from the whole study: The samples were obtained from a clinical trial, where primary renal cell carcinomas were treated with 15 Gy stereotactic body radiation therapy and then removed by nephrectomy 4 weeks afterward. A total of around 53 samples underwent TCR beta sequencing, made up of approximately 26 tumors and some 27 peripheral blood samples. A total of 4,016,671 unique CDR3 nucleotide sequences, encoding around 2.7 million unique CDR3 amino acid sequences, were found across all 55 or so samples. Broad study findings and their caveats: Effects of radiation dose or scheduling on the TCR repertoire could not be addressed with the single-armed trial design. Dynamics of the blood repertoire were not tracked past 4 weeks after treatment. In blood, the top tumor clonotypes increased between baseline and 2 weeks post-radiation and then shrank by 4 weeks, which suggests that tumor-resident clones expanded only transiently. Because pretreatment tumor biopsies were not available, the baseline intratumoral presence of clonotypes could not be determined.

The time point label for this specimen denotes: blood 2 weeks post-SBRT. The treatment or condition label on this specimen signifies: 15 Gy SBRT to primary tumor, nephrectomy 4 weeks later. To track tumor-enriched clonotypes, serial peripheral blood was sampled from radiation-treated patients at baseline and at 2 weeks and 4 weeks after SBRT. Every patient's renal cell carcinoma showed clear cell pathology. The QIAamp DNA Blood Mini Kit (Qiagen) was used to prepare genomic DNA for TCR sequencing. The analyses included just those samples that passed every quality control check. TCR beta libraries were generated from genomic DNA with the immunoSEQ kit, following the manufacturer's recommendations. To prepare libraries, a first multiplex PCR with proprietary primers was run, followed by a second PCR that added unique barcodes, and a bead cleanup was done after each round. Each sample batch included a kit-provided positive control reaction and a negative control reaction. The final libraries underwent checking on an Agilent 4200 TapeStation D1000 ScreenTape, volumetric pooling, and quantification by qPCR. Sequencing was performed on an Illumina NextSeq500 with a MidOutput 150-cycle cartridge, and 156 Read1 and 15 Index1 cycles were run with kit custom primers. The pooled library was loaded at 1.0 pM, and approximately 18% PhiX control was spiked in. On the study's bioinformatics: The vendor-processed data were analyzed in R, and a clonotype was defined as all T cells that share the same CDR3 nucleotide sequence. For clone abundance analyses, frequencies were normalized to the 10,000 most abundant clones per sample. Public T cell clones, which averaged fewer than five per sample, were excluded before analysis. Tumor-enriched clonotypes and baseline blood-enriched clonotypes were defined as those with an abundance difference of at least 32-fold between compartments. A beta-binomial differential abundance model was used to identify clonotypes that were expanded or contracted between blood time points. Tumor-blood repertoire similarity was measured with the Baroni-Urbani and Buser coefficient, and group comparisons used two-tailed Wilcoxon tests in R. TCRdb provides this immuneACCESS table in a form limited to in-frame rearrangements. Some clones are lacking; in checked studies, under half of them reflect an unresolved V gene, and why the rest are absent is not known. V and J calls and clone size are as listed in that table; D and trimming were resolved from the DNA. The sample table contains roughly 130,000 clones; only one count was recorded for about 88% of them. Of the sample, around 6% falls within the top ten clones.

The receptor chain draws on TRBV7-6 and TRBJ2-2, with an unclear D gene assignment. The receptor's source is a woman aged 65 to 85 with renal cell carcinoma. Sequences were derived from blood, sampled from a patient whose treatment included radiotherapy and nephrectomy. The DNA sequence is TGTGCCAGCAGCTTAGAGCTCGTCTACACCGGGGAGCTGTTTTTT. Its product reads: CASSLELVYTGELFF.